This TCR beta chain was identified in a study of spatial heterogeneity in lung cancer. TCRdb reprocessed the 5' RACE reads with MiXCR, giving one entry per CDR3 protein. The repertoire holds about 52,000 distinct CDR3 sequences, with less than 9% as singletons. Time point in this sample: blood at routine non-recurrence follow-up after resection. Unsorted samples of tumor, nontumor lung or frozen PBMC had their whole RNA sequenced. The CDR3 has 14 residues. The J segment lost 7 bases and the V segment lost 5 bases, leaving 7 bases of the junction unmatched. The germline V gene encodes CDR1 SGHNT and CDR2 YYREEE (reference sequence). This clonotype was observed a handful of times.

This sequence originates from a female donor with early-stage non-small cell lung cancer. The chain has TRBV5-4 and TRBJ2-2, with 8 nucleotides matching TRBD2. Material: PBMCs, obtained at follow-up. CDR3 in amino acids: CASRTGGPSGELFF. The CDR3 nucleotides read TGTGCCAGCAGAACGGGGGGGCCCAGCGGGGAGCTGTTTTTT.